Sequencing of this T cell receptor (beta chain) was carried out in a study of T cell repertoires and HLA-DP antigens. This CDR3 contains 15 residues. Trimming removed 0 bases at V and 0 bases at J, with 8 bases between. Germline loops: CDR1 ENHRY, CDR2 SYGVKD. Study-wide results and caveats: Against one allele, clones undetected before culture averaged about 34%; against the other, roughly 51%. A non-physiological HeLa system presented antigen to total CD4+ responders.

Pre-culture CD4+ samples were sequenced deeply, targeting roughly 220,000 T cell genomes. The data were produced by immunoSEQ multiplex PCR, yet TCRdb's version contains in-frame clones alone and is incomplete. The sample includes over 100,000 clones, more than 85% of them seen just once. Worth noting for this clone: Its antigen is as yet unknown.

The V gene is TRBV10-3, the J gene TRBJ1-1; no firm D call. The sequenced sample consisted of CD4+ T cells from PBMCs. This sequence was found in a woman under 30 in good health and CMV-seronegative. CDR3 residues: CAISESPTMNTEAFF. CDR3 sequence (DNA): TGTGCCATCAGTGAGTCGCCCACTATGAACACTGAAGCTTTCTTT.